A single sample is the source of the 10 T cell receptor beta chains below, sequenced in a study of blood T cells in healthy people across ages. A second PCR, run for roughly 7 to 11 cycles, used a sample-barcoded 5' primer plus a J-beta primer mix. TCRdb re-called the 5' RACE reads with MiXCR, one entry per CDR3 protein. Of 1.5 million to 2 million distinct CDR3 sequences in the sample, 49% were seen once. Input material: blood. The source of these receptors is a woman aged 40 to 50 in good health.

The rearrangement links TRBV10-3 to TRBJ1-2; no clear D. The germline gives CDR1 ENHRY, CDR2 SYGVKD. V lost 0 bases to trimming and J lost 6 bases, with 8 bases between them. The CDR3 loop spans 13 amino acids. Here the CDR3 reads CAISESPGDGYTF. CDR3 sequence (DNA): TGTGCCATCAGTGAGTCTCCCGGAGATGGCTACACCTTC.

The J gene is TRBJ2-1, the V gene TRBV7-2, with 8 bases matching TRBD2. Germline values: CDR1 SGHTA, CDR2 FQGNSA. The CDR3 is 17 amino acids. V trimming: 5 bases; J trimming: 4 bases; junction bases outside the gene matches: 13. CDR3 nucleotides: TGTGCCAGCAGCCTTGGAGGAATGGGACTAGGGTACAATGAGCAGTTCTTC. Amino acids: CASSLGGMGLGYNEQFF.

The gene calls are TRBV10-3 and TRBJ2-3, with TRBD2 matching over 10 bases. The J segment lost 4 bases and the V segment lost 8 bases, leaving 6 bases of the junction unmatched. The CDR3 sequence is 14 residues long. Germline values: CDR1 ENHRY, CDR2 SYGVKD. Here the CDR3 reads CAIGKGLASDTQYF. The CDR3 coding sequence is TGTGCCATCGGGAAGGGACTAGCGTCAGATACGCAGTATTTT.

This chain uses TRBV12-3 or TRBV12-4 with TRBJ1-2; 8 positions match TRBD1. The ends lost 3 bases at V and 8 bases at J; junction bases unmatched: 11. This CDR3 contains 15 residues. Here the CDR3 reads CASSFGRGRSDGYTF. The CDR3 nucleotides are TGTGCCAGCAGTTTTGGCAGGGGGCGCTCAGACGGCTACACCTTC.

The rearrangement uses TRBV5-5 and TRBJ2-1, with 9 bases lining up with TRBD1. CDR3 length: 16 residues. The trim removed 4 bases at V and 5 bases at J, leaving 10 bases unmatched. The germline V gene encodes CDR1 SGHKS and CDR2 YYEKEE (reference sequence). The DNA of the CDR3 is TGTGCCAGCAGCGCCCGGACAGGGGAATCCCACAATGAGCAGTTCTTC. Translation gives CASSARTGESHNEQFF.

This clonotype was seen more than once but under ten times. The chain links TRBV20-1 to TRBJ2-5, with D possibly being TRBD2 (5 bases). Germline V CDR1 and CDR2: DFQATT, SNEGSKA (reference sequence). Trimming removed 2 bases at V and 1 base at J, with 11 bases between. The CDR3 length is 14 residues. The CDR3, as DNA: TGCAGTGCTAGACGAGGGCCCATCCAAGAGACCCAGTACTTC. It encodes CSARRGPIQETQYF.

V is TRBV6-5 and J is TRBJ1-5; D not resolved. The V gene's germline CDR1 is MNHEY and CDR2 SVGAGI. This CDR3 region has 15 residues. V was pared by 0 bases and J by 7 bases, with 13 bases between. In DNA, the CDR3 is TGTGCCAGCAGTTACTCGATGGGTGGTGGGCAGCCCCAGCATTTT. Amino acid sequence: CASSYSMGGGQPQHF.

J is TRBJ1-1 and V is TRBV4-2, with 7 bases that match TRBD1. Germline CDR1 reads LGHNA; CDR2 reads YNFKEQ. The CDR3 length is 17 residues. The trim removed 1 base at V and 0 bases at J, leaving 8 bases unmatched. This CDR3 is CASSQGYRGDMNTEAFF. The CDR3 region has the DNA TGTGCCAGCAGCCAAGGATACAGGGGAGACATGAACACTGAAGCTTTCTTT.

This clonotype appeared a few times. The chain has TRBV7-2 and TRBJ2-5; 9 bases line up with TRBD2. The CDR3 covers 16 residues. With 2 bases clipped from V and 1 base from J, the junction kept 5 bases outside the gene matches. CDR1 and CDR2 from the germline V gene are SGHTA and FQGNSA. CDR3 nucleotides: TGTGCCAGCAGCTTAAACGCGGGGGGGCGCCAAGAGACCCAGTACTTC. This gives the protein CASSLNAGGRQETQYF.

The chain uses TRBV7-2 and TRBJ1-2; possible D gene TRBD1, 6 bases. This CDR3 comprises 14 residues. V lost 1 base and J 6 bases, leaving 12 bases between the germline ends. Per germline, CDR1 SGHTA and CDR2 FQGNSA. The CDR3 protein is CASSLGQGINGYTF. The CDR3 DNA reads as TGTGCCAGCAGCTTAGGGCAGGGGATTAATGGCTACACCTTC.